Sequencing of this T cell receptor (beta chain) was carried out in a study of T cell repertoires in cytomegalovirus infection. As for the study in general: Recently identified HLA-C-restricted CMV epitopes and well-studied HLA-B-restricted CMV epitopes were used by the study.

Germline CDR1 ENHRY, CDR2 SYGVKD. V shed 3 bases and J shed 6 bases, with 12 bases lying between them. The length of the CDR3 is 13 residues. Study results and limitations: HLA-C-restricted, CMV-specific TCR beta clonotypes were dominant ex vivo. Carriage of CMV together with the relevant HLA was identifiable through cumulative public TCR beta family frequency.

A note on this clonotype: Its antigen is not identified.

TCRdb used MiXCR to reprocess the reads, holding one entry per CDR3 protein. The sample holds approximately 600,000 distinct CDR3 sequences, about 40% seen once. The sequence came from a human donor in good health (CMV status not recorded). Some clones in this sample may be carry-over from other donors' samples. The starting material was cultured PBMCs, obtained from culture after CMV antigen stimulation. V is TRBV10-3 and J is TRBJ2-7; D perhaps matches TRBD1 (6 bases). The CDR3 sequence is CAISEQGQTEQYF. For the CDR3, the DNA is TGTGCCATCAGTGAACAGGGCCAGACCGAGCAGTACTTC.